This T cell receptor (beta chain) stems from a study of blood T cell repertoires in COVID-19. CDR1 is MGHRA, CDR2 YSYEKL, per germline. Trimming took 1 base from V and 0 from J, leaving 10 bases between them. The CDR3 runs 15 residues. In the original analysis: The assay estimated nucleated cells by amplifying reference gene primers. Sequencing was performed with immunoSEQ multiplex PCR; in TCRdb, only in-frame clones are kept and a portion is missing. V, J and clone size are taken as reported in that table, and D and trimming were inferred from the DNA itself. The data show about 170,000 clones, around 89% seen once.

V usage is TRBV4-1 and J usage is TRBJ2-7, with unresolved D. The sample taken for sequencing was peripheral blood. The sequence came from a man between 45 and 60 years old who had recovered from COVID-19. The CDR3: CASSQVQLSSYEQYF. The CDR3 DNA reads as TGCGCCAGCAGCCAAGTACAGTTGAGCTCCTACGAGCAGTACTTC.